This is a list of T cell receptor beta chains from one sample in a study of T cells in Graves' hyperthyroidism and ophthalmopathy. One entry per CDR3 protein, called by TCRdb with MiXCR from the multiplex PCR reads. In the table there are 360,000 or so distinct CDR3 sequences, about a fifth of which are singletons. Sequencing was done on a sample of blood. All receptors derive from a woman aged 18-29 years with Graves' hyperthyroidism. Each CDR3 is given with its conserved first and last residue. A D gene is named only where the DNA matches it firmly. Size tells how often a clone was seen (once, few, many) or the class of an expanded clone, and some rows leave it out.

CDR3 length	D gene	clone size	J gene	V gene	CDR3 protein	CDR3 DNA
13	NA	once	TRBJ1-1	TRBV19	CASSYSREVEAFF	TGTGCCAGCAGTTACTCGAGGGAAGTTGAAGCTTTCTTT
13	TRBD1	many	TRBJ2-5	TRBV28	CASRGTGQETQYF	TGTGCCAGCAGGGGGACAGGGCAAGAGACCCAGTACTTC
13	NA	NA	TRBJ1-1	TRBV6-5	CASSYNGVAEAFF	TGTGCCAGCAGTTACAATGGGGTGGCTGAAGCTTTCTTT
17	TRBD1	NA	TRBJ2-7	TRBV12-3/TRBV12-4	CASSFGGGTGSPYEQYF	TGTGCCAGCAGTTTTGGGGGAGGGACAGGGTCACCCTACGAGCAGTACTTC
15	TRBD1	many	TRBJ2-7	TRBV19	CASSEKGAKSYEQYF	TGTGCCAGTAGTGAGAAGGGGGCCAAATCCTACGAGCAGTACTTC
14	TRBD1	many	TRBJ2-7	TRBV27	CASSLRTGGHEQYF	TGTGCCAGCAGTTTAAGGACAGGGGGCCACGAGCAGTACTTC
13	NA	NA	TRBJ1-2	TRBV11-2	CASSSSGWRGYTF	TGTGCCAGCAGCTCCTCAGGGTGGCGCGGCTACACCTTC
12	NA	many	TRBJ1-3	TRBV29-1	CSVESSGNTIYF	TGCAGCGTTGAGTCCTCTGGAAACACCATATATTTT
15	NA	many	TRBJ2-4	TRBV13	CASSLGGRTKNIQYF	TGTGCCAGCAGCTTAGGGGGCCGGACCAAAAACATTCAGTACTTC
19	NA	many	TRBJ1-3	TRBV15	CATSRDRGWGRRSGNTIYF	TGTGCCACCAGCAGAGATCGCGGGTGGGGACGGCGCTCTGGAAACACCATATATTTT
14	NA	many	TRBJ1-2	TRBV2	CASSESPSSLKYTF	TGTGCCAGCAGTGAATCCCCGTCCAGCCTCAAATACACCTTC
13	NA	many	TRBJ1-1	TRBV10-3	CAISEGDQGTAFF	TGTGCCATCAGTGAGGGGGACCAGGGGACAGCTTTCTTT
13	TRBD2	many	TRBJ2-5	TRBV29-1	CSVEAGGQETQYF	TGCAGCGTTGAAGCGGGAGGGCAAGAGACCCAGTACTTC
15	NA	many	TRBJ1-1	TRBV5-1	CASSQESYRDTEAFF	TGCGCCAGCAGCCAGGAGTCCTACAGAGACACTGAAGCTTTCTTT
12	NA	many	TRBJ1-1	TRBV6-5	CASSYSGKEAFF	TGTGCCAGCAGTTACTCCGGGAAAGAAGCTTTCTTT
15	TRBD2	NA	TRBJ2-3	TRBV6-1	CASSDLAGGPDTQYF	TGTGCCAGCAGTGATTTAGCGGGGGGGCCAGATACGCAGTATTTT
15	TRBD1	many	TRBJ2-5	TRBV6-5	CASSNLQGMGETQYF	TGTGCCAGCAGTAACCTACAGGGGATGGGCGAGACCCAGTACTTC
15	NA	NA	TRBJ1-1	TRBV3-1	CASSQVRRGYTEAFF	TGTGCCAGCAGCCAAGTGCGCCGCGGATACACTGAAGCTTTCTTT
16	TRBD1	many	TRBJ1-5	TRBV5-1	CASSLPLQGIGQPQHF	TGCGCCAGCAGCTTGCCCTTACAGGGGATCGGCCAGCCCCAGCATTTT
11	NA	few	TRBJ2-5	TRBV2	CASRLEETQYF	TGTGCCAGCAGACTAGAAGAGACCCAGTACTTC
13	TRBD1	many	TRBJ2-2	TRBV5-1	CASSSDTGGELFF	TGCGCCAGCAGCTCAGATACAGGGGGAGAGCTGTTTTTT
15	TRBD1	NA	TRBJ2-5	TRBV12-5	CASAERTGAQETQYF	TGTGCTAGTGCCGAACGGACAGGGGCTCAAGAGACCCAGTACTTC
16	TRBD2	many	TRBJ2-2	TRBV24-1	CATSDPGTSVTGELFF	TGTGCCACCAGTGACCCCGGGACTAGTGTAACCGGGGAGCTGTTTTTT
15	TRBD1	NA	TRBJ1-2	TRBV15	CATSRSRTGRNSNTF	TGTGCCACCAGCAGGTCCCGGACAGGACGTAACTCGAACACCTTC
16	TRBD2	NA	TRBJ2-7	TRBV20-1	CSARDQLAGGVREQYF	TGCAGTGCTAGGGACCAACTAGCGGGAGGGGTAAGAGAGCAGTACTTC
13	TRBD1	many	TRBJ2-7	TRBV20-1	CSASPGQTYEQYF	TGCAGTGCCAGTCCGGGACAGACCTACGAGCAGTACTTC
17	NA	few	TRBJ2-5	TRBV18	CASSTLYGRPRQETQYF	TGTGCCAGCTCAACTCTCTATGGACGGCCACGTCAAGAGACCCAGTACTTC
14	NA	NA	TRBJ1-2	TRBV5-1	CASSLRDNRGGYTF	TGCGCCAGCAGCCTCCGGGACAACCGGGGTGGCTACACCTTC
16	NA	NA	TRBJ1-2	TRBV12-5	CASGLARSGRDYGYTF	TGTGCTAGTGGTTTGGCACGAAGCGGGAGGGACTATGGCTACACCTTC
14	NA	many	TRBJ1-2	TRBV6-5	CASSSGRGSRGYTF	TGTGCCAGCAGTTCCGGCAGGGGTTCGCGAGGCTACACCTTC
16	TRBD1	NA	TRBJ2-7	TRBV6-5	CASSSQPGQGLYEQYF	TGTGCCAGCAGTTCCCAACCGGGACAGGGTCTCTACGAGCAGTACTTC
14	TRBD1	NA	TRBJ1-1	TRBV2	CASLTGPMNTEAFF	TGTGCCAGCCTGACAGGGCCCATGAACACTGAAGCTTTCTTT